This paragraph covers one T cell receptor beta chain sequence. Its antigen is not identified. This CDR3 has 13 amino acids. Germline V gene sequence: CDR1 SGHTA, CDR2 FQGNSA. Trimming pared 8 bases from V and 6 bases from J, leaving 16 bases between. In the library, individual cDNA molecules carried attached unique molecular identifiers. From the 5' RACE reads, TCRdb called clonotypes with MiXCR, one entry per CDR3 protein. The table includes about 80,000 distinct CDR3 sequences, roughly 12% detected once. This sample is part of a study of early T cells in non-severe SARS-CoV-2 infection. Study background: Unsorted whole blood bulk RNA was sequenced, with unpaired chains. Study-wide results and caveats: Sequences matched to VDJdb favored anti-spike CD8 responses, while private and CD4 specificities were missed.

The source material was whole blood, sampled at baseline. The chain carries TRBV7-2 and TRBJ1-1; D perhaps matches TRBD1 (6 bases). This receptor was taken from an adult who was a healthcare worker with PCR-confirmed SARS-CoV-2 infection or an uninfected control (not recorded which). The donor label of this sample is uncertain. The chain's CDR3 is CASGPAQGSEAFF. Here the CDR3 DNA reads TGTGCCAGCGGGCCGGCACAGGGATCTGAAGCTTTCTTT.